This T cell receptor beta chain was captured by sequencing in a study of blood T cell repertoires in COVID-19. The CDR3 sequence is 15 residues long. Germline V lookup: CDR1 SGHRS, CDR2 YFSETQ. Trimming removed 3 bases from V and 3 bases from J, with 14 bases in between. The protocol was immunoSEQ multiplex PCR, while the TCRdb copy is restricted to in-frame clones and leaves out a portion. The table has 100,000 or so clones, about 89% seen once; the top ten hold around a sixth. The rearrangement links TRBV5-1 to TRBJ2-3, with D possibly being TRBD2 (5 bases). This clonotype was obtained from a man aged 50-59 years with acute or convalescent COVID-19. The sample comprised peripheral blood. The CDR3 spells CASSSLDSLTDTQYF. The CDR3, as DNA: TGCGCCAGCAGCTCGCTGGACTCTCTAACAGATACGCAGTATTTT. Using reference TRBV5-1 and TRBJ2-3 for the parts outside the CDR3, the full variable domain is KAGVTQTPRYLIKTRGQQVTLSCSPISGHRSVSWYQQTPGQGLQFLFEYFSETQRNKGNFPGRFSGRQFSNSRSEMNVSTLELGDSALYLCASSSLDSLTDTQYFGPGTRLTVL.